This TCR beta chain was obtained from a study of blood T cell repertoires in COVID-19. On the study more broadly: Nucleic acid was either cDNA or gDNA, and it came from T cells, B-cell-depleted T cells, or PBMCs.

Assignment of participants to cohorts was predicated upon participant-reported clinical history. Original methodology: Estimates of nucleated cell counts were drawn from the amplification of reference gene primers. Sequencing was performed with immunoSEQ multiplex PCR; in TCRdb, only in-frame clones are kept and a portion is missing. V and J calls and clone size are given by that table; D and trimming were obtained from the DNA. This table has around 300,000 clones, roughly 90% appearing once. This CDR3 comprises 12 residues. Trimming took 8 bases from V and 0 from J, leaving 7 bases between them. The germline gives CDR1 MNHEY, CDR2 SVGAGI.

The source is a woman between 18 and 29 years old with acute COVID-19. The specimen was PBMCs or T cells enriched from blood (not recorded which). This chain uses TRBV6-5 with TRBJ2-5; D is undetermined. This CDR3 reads CASLRYQETQYF. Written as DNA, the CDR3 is TGTGCCAGCCTCAGGTACCAAGAGACCCAGTACTTC.